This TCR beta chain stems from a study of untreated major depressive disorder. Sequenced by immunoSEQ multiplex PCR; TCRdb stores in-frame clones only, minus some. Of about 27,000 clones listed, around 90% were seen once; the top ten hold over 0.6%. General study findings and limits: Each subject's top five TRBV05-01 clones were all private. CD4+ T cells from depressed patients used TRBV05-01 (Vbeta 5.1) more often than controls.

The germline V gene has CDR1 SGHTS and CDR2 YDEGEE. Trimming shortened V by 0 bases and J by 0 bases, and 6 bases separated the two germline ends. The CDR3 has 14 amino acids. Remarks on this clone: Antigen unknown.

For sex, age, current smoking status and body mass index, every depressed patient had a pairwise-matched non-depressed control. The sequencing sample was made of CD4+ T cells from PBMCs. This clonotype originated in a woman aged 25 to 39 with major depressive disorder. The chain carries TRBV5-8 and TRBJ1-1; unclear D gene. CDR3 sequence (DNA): TGTGCCAGCAGCTTGGGGGCGCTGAACACTGAAGCTTTCTTT. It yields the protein CASSLGALNTEAFF.